The clone carrying this T cell receptor (beta chain) turned up a few times. Its specificity is not known. UMIs and a universal primer site were added when TCR cDNA was made by 5'RACE template switching. TCRdb itself ran the 5' RACE reads through MiXCR, one entry per CDR3 protein. The table lists some 350,000 distinct CDR3 sequences, approximately 4% of them singletons. This CDR3 has 16 amino acids. The germline V gene encodes CDR1 MNHEY and CDR2 SVGAGI. The ends were cut back, 1 base at V and 0 bases at J, with 13 bases in the middle. The data were obtained in a study of T cells after yellow fever vaccination. Findings and limits, study-wide: Clones that expanded after primary vaccination mostly reappeared after the booster (roughly 97% CD4, 70% to 90% CD8). Though it reached lower strength, the secondary response hit its peak faster, day 5 versus 15.

The clonotype originates from a man between 18 and 35 years old who received the YFV17D yellow fever vaccine. The material sequenced was PBMCs, taken 5 days after the yellow fever booster vaccination. The rearrangement uses TRBV6-5 and TRBJ2-7, with D perhaps matching TRBD2 (6 bases). The CDR3 loop is CASSYYTGTDSYEQYF. CDR3 coding DNA: TGTGCCAGCAGTTACTACACCGGGACTGACTCCTACGAGCAGTACTTC.